This T cell receptor (beta chain) was captured by sequencing in a study of cytomegalovirus exposure and HLA in healthy donors. For the study at large: One earlier analysis, a look at 180 million or so T cells, found roughly 120 million unique TCR beta sequences. General observations from the study: Later analysis identified a missense DCLRE1C variant that was linked to TCR beta V- and J-gene trimming. According to an earlier analysis, most TCR beta V segments yielded productive rearrangements about 87% or about 30% of the time.

Use of 60 Vbeta and 13 Jbeta primers characterized the PCR. Repertoires were generated with immunoSEQ multiplex PCR, while TCRdb's copy carries only in-frame clones and drops some. The data contain about 180,000 clones, around 80% of them singletons. The CDR3 consists of 13 residues. Germline assignment: CDR1 SGDLS and CDR2 YYNGEE. Trimming shortened V by 0 bases and J by 5 bases, and 6 bases separated the two germline ends. Points on this clone: Its antigen remains unknown.

The TCR was taken from a woman aged 35 to 49 in good health and CMV-seronegative. The rearrangement links TRBV9 to TRBJ2-1; D is ambiguous. Sequencing was done on a sample of PBMCs. The CDR3 region is CASSVELNNEQFF. The DNA for the CDR3 is TGTGCCAGCAGCGTAGAACTAAACAATGAGCAGTTCTTC.